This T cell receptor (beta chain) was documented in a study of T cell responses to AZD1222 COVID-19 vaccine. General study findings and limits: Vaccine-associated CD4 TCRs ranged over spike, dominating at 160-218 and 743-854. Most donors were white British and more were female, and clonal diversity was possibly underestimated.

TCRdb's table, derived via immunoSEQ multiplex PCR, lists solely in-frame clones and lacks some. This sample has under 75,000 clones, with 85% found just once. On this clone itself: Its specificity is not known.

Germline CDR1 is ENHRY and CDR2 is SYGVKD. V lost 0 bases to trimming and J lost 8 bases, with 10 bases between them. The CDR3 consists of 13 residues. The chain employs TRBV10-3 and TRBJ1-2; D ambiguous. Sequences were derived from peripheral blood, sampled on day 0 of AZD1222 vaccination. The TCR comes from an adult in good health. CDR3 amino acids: CAISESSGNGYTF. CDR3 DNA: TGTGCCATCAGTGAGTCCTCGGGGAACGGCTACACCTTC.